The sequence of this T cell receptor beta chain was determined in a study of T-cell memory formation after mild COVID-19 (dated by TCRdb to about 2021). Background for the entire study: Most TCR sequence clusters were specific to one of the two donors. Longitudinal TCRalpha and TCRbeta repertoire sequencing tracked T-cell clones expanding and contracting after mild COVID-19 in a couple of donors. The cohort comprised two young, previously healthy adult volunteers, one female and one male.

Findings and caveats that apply to the study as a whole: Some responding clones were detected in pre-infection memory, which suggested that pre-existing cross-reactive memory T cells had joined the SARS-CoV-2 response. From day 15 to 85, contracting clones showed balanced CD4/CD8 phenotypes, whereas a second wave of clones that expanded from day 15 to 37 leaned towards CD4+. Contracting CD4+ clones were found mainly in CM and EM memory subsets, while CD8+ clones were enriched in EMRA. SARS-CoV-2 specificity of the second-wave clones peaking on day 37 was not confirmed. Only a couple of mild cases were covered in the study, and larger cohorts including severe cases with pre-infection samples were considered necessary.

Worth noting for this clonotype: Its recognized antigen is unknown. Base qualities are not provided; no much larger clone lies one nucleotide away.

Sequences SGHTA (CDR1) and FQGTGA (CDR2) are obtained from the germline V gene. V lost 3 bases and J lost 7 bases; the stretch between them is 1 base long. Measured from the cysteine to the phenylalanine, the CDR3 is 10 residues long. Only CDR3 DNA is held: 30 bases, read in frame from base 1. Sequencer: Illumina NovaSeq 6000. TCRalpha and TCRbeta cDNA libraries were constructed by 5'RACE with constant-segment primers, with sample barcodes and unique molecular identifiers being introduced. RNA was extracted from every sample with Trizol reagent. Library amplification was performed in two PCR steps, and a second sample barcode and Illumina TruSeq adapters were introduced in the second step. The libraries were sequenced on an Illumina NovaSeq using 2 x 150 bp paired-end reads. Under the source paper's analysis protocol: Demultiplexing of reads and collapsing into UMI-guided consensus sequences were performed with migec v1.2.7. Using mixcr v2.1.11, the UMI consensuses were aligned to TRA and TRB V and J templates and assembled into clonotypes. Clonotypes were classified as expanded or contracted when called significant by both edgeR and NoisET, with noise models trained on biological replicates. For edgeR calls, the thresholds were a false discovery rate-adjusted p below 0.01 and a log2 fold-change of 1. As an exploratory analysis of dynamics, PCA with hierarchical clustering was applied to max-normalized trajectories of the 1000 most abundant clonotypes. Separately sequenced CD4+ and CD8+ repertoires were used to assign the CD4 or CD8 phenotype of responding clones. The public reads were quality trimmed at Q25 with fastp and then assembled into clones with MiXCR by TCRdb, keeping productive beta chains. Here each entry gathers all rows of one CDR3 protein and keeps the most common genes and DNA. The V and J calls reflect TCRdb's pipeline rather than the authors' work. The sample table contains 190,000 or so distinct CDR3 sequences; only one count was recorded for around a fifth of them. The top ten constitute 23% of the sample.

Ficoll-Paque density gradient centrifugation was the method used to isolate PBMCs. Sequenced: PBMCs or a T cell subset sorted from them (not recorded which). Recombination linked TRBV7-3 to TRBJ2-4, with the D gene too uncertain to name. This sequence originates from an adult woman who had mild COVID-19 (a few samples of this study predate the infection). The sample titles of this study are shuffled in the database, so cell type and time point are left out; the donor was told from shared clones. The encoded CDR3 is CASSFNIQYF. The DNA is TGTGCCAGCAGCTTTAACATTCAGTACTTC.